This passage covers 11 T cell receptor beta chains from one sample sequenced in a study of naive and memory T cell subsets. An equimolar mix of two oligonucleotides served as the beta constant-region primer for TRBC1 and TRBC2. Ligated cDNA was amplified by four rounds of PCR with nested alpha and beta constant-region primers and SP2. TCRdb re-analysed the UMI-ligation and nested PCR reads in MiXCR, keeping a single row per CDR3 protein. The data show 95,000 to 150,000 distinct CDR3 sequences, 35% to 40% seen once. Sequenced input: central memory CD4+ T cells from blood. The receptors come from a human donor in good health.

The table lists this clonotype with a few counts. The rearrangement joins TRBV7-2 to TRBJ2-3, with D unresolved. Germline V gives CDR1 SGHTA, CDR2 FQGNSA. The V gene lost 2 bases and the J gene lost 7 bases, with 10 bases spanning the gap. The CDR3 is 13 amino acids. CDR3 sequence: CASSLSGTYTQYF. CDR3 coding DNA: TGTGCCAGCAGCTTATCGGGTACATATACGCAGTATTTT.

This clonotype turned up a few times. The chain recombines TRBV5-8 with TRBJ2-7; no reliable D call. Germline-derived CDR1 and CDR2 are SGHTS and YDEGEE. Between the trimmed V and J ends, which lost 4 bases and 7 bases, there was a span of 12 bases. The CDR3 has 12 amino acids. The CDR3 nucleotides are TGTGCCAGCAGCCGGGCCATATCGGAGCAGTACTTC. The encoded protein is CASSRAISEQYF.

This clonotype came up a few times. CDR3 protein: CASSLLGQGITYEQYF. The CDR3 DNA sequence: TGTGCCAGCAGTTTATTGGGACAGGGGATTACCTACGAGCAGTACTTC. The chain couples TRBV28 to TRBJ2-7; 10 bases map to TRBD1. J was trimmed by 2 bases and V by 1 base; bases with no gene match: 5. Germline V gene data show CDR1 as MDHEN and CDR2 as SYDVKM. CDR3 length: 16 amino acids.

The rearrangement uses TRBV19 and TRBJ2-1; a weak D match, TRBD2 (6 bases). CDR3 length: 15 residues. Germline CDR1 LNHDA, CDR2 SQIVND (reference sequence). V lost 7 bases and J lost 9, with 22 bases in between. CDR3 region: CASTPDYKAPREQFF. DNA of the CDR3: TGTGCCAGTACCCCGGACTATAAGGCCCCTCGTGAGCAGTTCTTC.

The chain has TRBV28 and TRBJ2-6; 7 bases align to TRBD1. Germline CDR1 and CDR2: MDHEN and SYDVKM. Germline trimming cut 3 bases from V and 0 bases from J; bases unmatched to any gene: 8. This CDR3 is 18 amino acids long. The CDR3 loop reads CASSFRDRVLSGANVLTF. DNA for the CDR3: TGTGCCAGCAGTTTCAGAGACAGGGTCCTCTCTGGGGCCAACGTCCTGACTTTC.

In its sample, this clonotype was seen many times. V gene TRBV20-1 combines with J gene TRBJ2-3, with 7 bases aligning to TRBD1. The germline V gene encodes CDR1 DFQATT and CDR2 SNEGSKA (reference sequence). CDR3 length equals 13 residues. The CDR3 bases are TGCAGCCGGCAACACCCCCCCGGGACAGAGCAGTATTTT. It translates to CSRQHPPGTEQYF.

The chain uses TRBV2 and TRBJ2-5, with a weak D call TRBD2 (6 bases). The V and J ends lost 8 bases and 7 bases respectively, with 17 bases between them. From germline, CDR1 is SNHLY and CDR2 FYNNEI. This CDR3 is built from 13 residues. The CDR3 region is CASGRDPAGTQYF. DNA for the CDR3: TGTGCCAGCGGGCGGGACCCGGCGGGGACCCAGTACTTC.

This clonotype was recorded at least ten times. The rearrangement uses TRBV7-2 and TRBJ1-6, with a possible D match to TRBD1 (5 bases). The CDR3 length is 14 residues. Per the germline V gene, CDR1 is SGHTA and CDR2 is FQGNSA. Trimming took off 3 bases at V and 4 bases at J, with 7 bases between the two ends. The CDR3 sequence: CASSLGLYNSPLHF. CDR3 coding DNA: TGTGCCAGCAGCTTGGGACTATATAATTCACCCCTCCACTTT.

Sample share makes this clonotype medium-sized (0.01 to 0.1%). This chain uses TRBV10-3 with TRBJ2-3; D uncertain. CDR1 and CDR2 (germline): ENHRY, SYGVKD. The V and J ends lost 2 bases and 7 bases respectively, with 7 bases between them. The CDR3 totals 12 residues. In DNA form, the CDR3 reads TGTGCCATCAGTGAGACCCTTAATACGCAGTATTTT. Encoded protein: CAISETLNTQYF.

The J gene is TRBJ2-1, the V gene TRBV7-6; 9 nucleotides line up with TRBD2. The CDR3 covers 15 residues. The J segment lost 7 bases and the V segment lost 2 bases, leaving 6 bases of the junction unmatched. Germline CDR1 and CDR2: SGHVS and FNYEAQ. The CDR3: CASSLRAGGENEQFF. CDR3 bases: TGTGCCAGCAGCTTAAGAGCGGGAGGAGAAAATGAGCAGTTCTTC. Based on the CDR3 plus reference TRBV7-6 and TRBJ2-1, the full variable domain is GAGVSQSPRYKVTKRGQDVALRCDPISGHVSLYWYRQALGQGPEFLTYFNYEAQQDKSGLPNDRFSAERPEGSISTLTIQRTEQRDSAMYRCASSLRAGGENEQFFGPGTRLTVL.

This rearrangement joins TRBV20-1 to TRBJ1-5; 8 bases line up with TRBD1. Germline trimming cut 6 bases from V and 3 bases from J; bases unmatched to any gene: 7. The CDR3 spans 14 residues. Germline V gene sequence: CDR1 DFQATT, CDR2 SNEGSKA (reference sequence). The CDR3 protein is CSALPGQVNQPQHF. Here the CDR3 DNA reads TGCAGTGCACTTCCGGGACAGGTCAATCAGCCCCAGCATTTT.